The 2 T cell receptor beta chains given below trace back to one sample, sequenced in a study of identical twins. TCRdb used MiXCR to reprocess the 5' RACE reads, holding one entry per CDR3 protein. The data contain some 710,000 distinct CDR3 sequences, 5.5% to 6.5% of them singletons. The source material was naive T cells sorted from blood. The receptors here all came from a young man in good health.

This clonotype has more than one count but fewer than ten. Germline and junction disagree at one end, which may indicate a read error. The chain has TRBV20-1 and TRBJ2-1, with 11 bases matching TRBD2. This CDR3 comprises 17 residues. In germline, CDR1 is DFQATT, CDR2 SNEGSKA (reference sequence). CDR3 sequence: CSARPQTSGIPYSEQFF. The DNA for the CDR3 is TGCAGTGCTAGACCTCAGACTAGCGGGATACCCTACAGTGAGCAGTTCTTC.

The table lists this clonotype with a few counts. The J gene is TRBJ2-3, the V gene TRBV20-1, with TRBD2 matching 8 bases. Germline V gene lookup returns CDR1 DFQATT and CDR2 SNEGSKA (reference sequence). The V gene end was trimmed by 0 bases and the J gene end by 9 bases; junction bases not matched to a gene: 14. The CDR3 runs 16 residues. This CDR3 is CSARDRDGRGRGTQYF. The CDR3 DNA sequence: TGCAGTGCTAGAGATCGAGACGGGAGGGGCCGGGGAACGCAGTATTTT.